The 9 T cell receptor beta chains below come from one sample, sequenced in a study of T cell repertoires in cytomegalovirus infection. What these receptors recognize is not known. TCRdb re-analysed the reads in MiXCR, keeping a single row per CDR3 protein. The sample includes 80,000 or so distinct CDR3 sequences, 20% to 30% of them seen just once. The sequenced sample was CD8+ T cells from cultured PBMCs, obtained from culture after CMV antigen stimulation. These receptors were taken from a human donor in good health (CMV status not recorded). Some clones in this sample may be carry-over from other donors' samples.

The chain combines TRBV10-3 with TRBJ2-3; 12 bases align to TRBD2. V trimming: 2 bases; J trimming: 3 bases; junction bases outside the gene matches: 6. Germline CDR1 is ENHRY and CDR2 is SYGVKD. The CDR3 is 17 amino acids. The CDR3 coding sequence is TGTGCCATCAGTGAGGTCCTAGCGGGAGGGCCGACAGATACGCAGTATTTT. Amino acids: CAISEVLAGGPTDTQYF.

This clonotype was detected only a few times. The chain is built from TRBV12-3 or TRBV12-4 and TRBJ2-7; no clear D gene. Trimming took off 6 bases at V and 7 bases at J, with 16 bases between the two ends. The CDR3 has 13 amino acids. The CDR3 loop is CASSPKAVTEQYF. The CDR3 nucleotides read TGTGCCAGCAGCCCCAAGGCGGTTACAGAGCAGTACTTC.

This clonotype was counted between two and nine times. The chain couples TRBV2 to TRBJ1-2, with unresolved D. V lost 2 bases and J lost 4, with 11 bases in between. Germline assignment: CDR1 SNHLY and CDR2 FYNNEI. This CDR3 is built from 14 residues. CDR3 sequence (DNA): TGTGCCAGCAGTGAAATAAGGTCAGCCTATGGCTACACCTTC. Translated: CASSEIRSAYGYTF.

This clonotype was seen a handful of times. This chain links TRBV28 with TRBJ1-4; 7 nucleotides line up with TRBD1. The V gene end was trimmed by 5 bases and the J gene end by 2 bases; junction bases not matched to a gene: 5. The CDR3 contains 15 residues. Germline V gives CDR1 MDHEN, CDR2 SYDVKM. CDR3 DNA sequence: TGTGCCAGCAGTGGCGGGACAGACACTAATGAAAAACTGTTTTTT. It yields the protein CASSGGTDTNEKLFF. Combining the CDR3 with reference TRBV28 and TRBJ1-4 gives the whole variable domain DVKVTQSSRYLVKRTGEKVFLECVQDMDHENMFWYRQDPGLGLRLIYFSYDVKMKEKGDIPEGYSVSREKKERFSLILESASTNQTSMYLCASSGGTDTNEKLFFGSGTQLSVL.

This chain connects TRBV7-9 to TRBJ1-1, with 7 bases lining up with TRBD1. The length of the CDR3 is 17 residues. CDR1 is SEHNR, CDR2 FQNEAQ, per germline (reference sequence). The J segment lost 4 bases and the V segment lost 7 bases, leaving 18 bases of the junction unmatched. The CDR3 coding sequence is TGTGCCAGCAAAACCGGGACAGTTGATCTGGGCGTCACTGAAGCTTTCTTT. Translating gives CASKTGTVDLGVTEAFF. Looking up the rest from reference TRBV7-9 and TRBJ1-1 gives the full variable domain: DTGVSQNPRHKITKRGQNVTFRCDPISEHNRLYWYRQTLGQGPEFLTYFQNEAQLEKSRLLSDRFSAERPKGSFSTLEIQRTEQGDSAMYLCASKTGTVDLGVTEAFFGQGTRLTVV.

The rearrangement joins TRBV28 to TRBJ2-7; tentatively, D is TRBD1 (5 bases). The CDR3 loop spans 14 amino acids. In germline, CDR1 is MDHEN, CDR2 SYDVKM. V lost 4 bases and J 2 bases, leaving 12 bases between the germline ends. The CDR3 is CASSSIRGTYEQYF. CDR3 DNA: TGTGCCAGCAGTTCAATTAGGGGTACCTACGAGCAGTACTTC.

This clonotype came up a few times. The rearrangement joins TRBV3-1 to TRBJ2-3; D remains ambiguous. The ends were cut back, 0 bases at V and 0 bases at J, with 13 bases in the middle. This CDR3 contains 17 residues. The germline CDR1 and CDR2 sequences are LGHDT and YNNKEL (reference sequence). CDR3: CASSQDTLAASTDTQYF. The DNA of the CDR3 is TGTGCCAGCAGCCAAGATACCCTGGCGGCTAGCACAGATACGCAGTATTTT.

In its sample, this clonotype was seen a few times. A much larger clone is a single base away; this may be a read error. This chain links TRBV7-8 with TRBJ2-3; weak D call: TRBD1 (7 bases). This CDR3 contains 16 residues. Trimming removed 8 bases from V and 2 bases from J, with 20 bases in between. CDR1 is SGHVS and CDR2 is FQNEAQ in the germline V gene. In DNA, the CDR3 is TGTGCCAGCGGCGTAGGGGGGACAGAAGTCACAGATACGCAGTATTTT. Protein sequence: CASGVGGTEVTDTQYF.

This clonotype was seen more than once but under ten times. The genes are TRBV12-3 or TRBV12-4 and TRBJ2-2; D might be TRBD1 (5 bases). The CDR3 is 13 residues long. V lost 3 bases to trimming and J lost 4 bases, with 6 bases between them. The chain's CDR3 is CASSLTATGELFF. In DNA, the CDR3 is TGTGCCAGCAGTTTGACAGCCACCGGGGAGCTGTTTTTT.